The 20 T cell receptor beta chains reported below all come from one sample, sequenced in a study of shared clonotypes between healthy human individuals. Data came from immunoSEQ multiplex PCR; TCRdb stores just in-frame clones and leaves some out. The table records over a million clones, approximately 70% of them present only once. What was sequenced was memory CD4+ T cells sorted from blood. The sample's subset: CD45RA-negative fraction. Source of these receptors: a man aged 18 to 29 in good health.

The gene calls are TRBV5-1 and TRBJ2-3; D perhaps matches TRBD2 (6 bases). V was pared by 4 bases and J by 3 bases, with 18 bases between. CDR1 and CDR2 (germline): SGHRS, YFSETQ. This CDR3 is 16 amino acids long. The CDR3 region has the DNA TGCGCCAGCAGCCCGAGGGGAGGAGATAGGACAGATACGCAGTATTTT. Its translation: CASSPRGGDRTDTQYF.

The chain joins TRBV6-4 to TRBJ1-3; perhaps TRBD1 as D (5 bases). Germline V gene sequence: CDR1 MRHNA, CDR2 SNTAGT. Trimming left V 3 bases short and J 0 bases short, with 15 bases between. CDR3 size: 17 residues. DNA for the CDR3: TGTGCCAGCAGTGATCCGCCGGGGACGGCCTCTGGAAACACCATATATTTT. It codes for CASSDPPGTASGNTIYF.

The V gene is TRBV5-6, the J gene TRBJ2-2, with 7 bases fitting TRBD2. CDR1 is SGHDT and CDR2 is YYEEEE in the germline V gene. The CDR3 extends over 15 amino acids. V shed 0 bases and J 8 bases; nucleotides not matched to a gene: 7. The CDR3 nucleotides read TGTGCCAGCAGCTTGGAGCTAGCGGTTCGAGGGGAGCTGTTTTTT. Protein product: CASSLELAVRGELFF.

V gene TRBV6-6 combines with J gene TRBJ2-2; no reliable D call. CDR3 length equals 12 residues. Trimming left V 4 bases short and J 7 bases short, with 7 bases between. CDR1 is MNHNY and CDR2 is SVGAGI in the germline V gene (reference sequence). CDR3 loop: CASSSSRGELFF. CDR3 nucleotides: TGTGCCAGCAGTTCCAGCCGCGGGGAGCTGTTTTTT.

This sequence joins TRBV5-1 and TRBJ1-3, with 7 bases fitting TRBD1. The CDR3 contains 15 residues. The germline CDR1 and CDR2 sequences are SGHRS and YFSETQ. V trimming: 0 bases; J trimming: 4 bases; junction bases outside the gene matches: 4. In nucleotides, the CDR3 is TGCGCCAGCAGCTTGGGACAGGGAAAGGGAAACACCATATATTTT. Protein product: CASSLGQGKGNTIYF.

V gene TRBV28 combines with J gene TRBJ2-1; D gene uncertain. CDR3 size: 11 residues. Germline CDR1 MDHEN, CDR2 SYDVKM. The V end lost 6 bases, the J end lost 4 bases, and 4 bases lay between the germline ends. The CDR3 protein is CASSQYNEQFF. CDR3 bases: TGTGCCAGCAGCCAATACAATGAGCAGTTCTTC.

The CDR3 DNA reads TGTGCCAGCAGCTCAGGGACTAGCGGGGTTAGCACAGATACGCAGTATTTT. Protein sequence: CASSSGTSGVSTDTQYF. The chain couples TRBV13 to TRBJ2-3, with TRBD2 matching over 13 bases. The J segment lost 0 bases and the V segment lost 4 bases, leaving 4 bases of the junction unmatched. Germline V gives CDR1 PRHDT, CDR2 FYEKMQ (reference sequence). The CDR3 is made up of 17 amino acids. Full variable domain (missing parts from reference TRBV13 and TRBJ2-3): AAGVIQSPRHLIKEKRETATLKCYPIPRHDTVYWYQQGPGQDPQFLISFYEKMQSDKGSIPDRFSAQQFSDYHSELNMSSLELGDSALYFCASSSGTSGVSTDTQYFGPGTRLTVL.

This clone was recorded only once. The chain carries TRBV7-2 and TRBJ2-1; possibly TRBD1 for D (6 bases). CDR3 length: 14 residues. Germline V gene sequence: CDR1 SGHTA, CDR2 FQGNSA. V was cut by 3 bases and J by 6 bases, with 12 bases left in between. The DNA of the CDR3 is TGTGCCAGCAGCTTGAACCGGGACACCAATGAGCAGTTCTTC. It encodes CASSLNRDTNEQFF. The variable domain in full, completed from reference TRBV7-2 and TRBJ2-1, reads GAGVSQSPSNKVTEKGKDVELRCDPISGHTALYWYRQSLGQGLEFLIYFQGNSAPDKSGLPSDRFSAERTGGSVSTLTIQRTQQEDSAVYLCASSLNRDTNEQFFGPGTRLTVL.

On this clone itself: One end of the junction does not line up with germline, which may come from a read error. The V gene is TRBV5-1, the J gene TRBJ1-6, with D possibly TRBD1 on 5 matching bases. Germline values: CDR1 SGHRS, CDR2 YFSETQ. The CDR3 is 16 amino acids. The DNA for the CDR3 is TGTGCCAGCAGCCCCGACGGGGGACTCTATAATTCACCCCTCCACTTT. Translated, it gives CASSPDGGLYNSPLHF.

V gene TRBV19 combines with J gene TRBJ2-7, with 8 bases that match TRBD1. The CDR3 contains 14 residues. J gave up 5 bases and V 3 bases, and 6 bases lay outside the gene matches. The germline V gene encodes CDR1 LNHDA and CDR2 SQIVND (reference sequence). The CDR3 protein is CASSIRQGSNEQYF. The CDR3 DNA sequence: TGTGCCAGTAGTATTAGACAGGGGAGTAACGAGCAGTACTTC.

The V gene is TRBV29-1, the J gene TRBJ1-2; the D is unclear. Germline-derived CDR1 and CDR2 are SQVTM and ANQGSEA. With 4 bases removed from V and 0 bases from J, the gap between germline ends came to 15 bases. The CDR3 loop spans 15 amino acids. CDR3 sequence (DNA): TGCAGCGTTGGATCTGTGGCTCTTGCTAACTATGGCTACACCTTC. This sequence encodes CSVGSVALANYGYTF.

The chain employs TRBV2 and TRBJ2-2; a possible D gene is TRBD1 (5 bases). CDR1 SNHLY and CDR2 FYNNEI come from the germline V gene. This CDR3 is built from 16 residues. The ends were cut back, 2 bases at V and 1 base at J, with 11 bases in the middle. The DNA of the CDR3 is TGTGCCAGCAGTGAAAGCAGGGCCGGGAACACCGGGGAGCTGTTTTTT. This gives the protein CASSESRAGNTGELFF.

V usage is TRBV6-1 and J usage is TRBJ2-1; no firm D call. The CDR3 covers 15 residues. V lost 3 bases to trimming and J lost 10 bases, with 19 bases between them. Germline lookup yields CDR1 MNHNS and CDR2 SASEGT. The CDR3 DNA follows: TGTGCCAGCAGTGATATCCAGATCGAAAGGCGCGAGCAGTTCTTC. As protein: CASSDIQIERREQFF.

The rearrangement uses TRBV27 and TRBJ2-1; 9 bases are shared with TRBD2. Germline V gene sequence: CDR1 MNHEY, CDR2 SMNVEV (reference sequence). This CDR3 comprises 15 residues. Trimming cost V 7 bases and J 6 bases; bases outside gene matches: 10. DNA for the CDR3: TGTGCCAGCACCTTGACTAGCGGCCCATTCAATGAGCAGTTCTTC. Its translation is CASTLTSGPFNEQFF.

Notes on this clone: The sample carries other DNA sequences with the same CDR3. The chain is built from TRBV7-8 and TRBJ2-7, with 7 bases aligning to TRBD1. V dropped 0 bases and J dropped 2; count of bases not matched to a gene: 4. This CDR3 has 15 residues. Per germline, CDR1 SGHVS and CDR2 FQNEAQ. The CDR3 region is CASSLAPGQTYEQYF. The CDR3 DNA sequence: TGTGCCAGCAGCTTAGCGCCGGGACAGACCTACGAGCAGTACTTC.

This clone has a count of ten or more. The sample has other DNA sequences that encode this CDR3 too. The V gene is TRBV6-1, the J gene TRBJ1-1; D is ambiguous. Germline CDR1 MNHNS, CDR2 SASEGT. V lost 7 bases and J 2 bases, leaving 8 bases between the germline ends. This CDR3 has 12 residues. CDR3 nucleotides: TGTGCCAGCACAAGGGTAAACACTGAAGCTTTCTTT. Encoded protein: CASTRVNTEAFF.

The rearrangement joins TRBV5-1 to TRBJ2-3; maybe TRBD2 (7 bases). The CDR3 totals 16 residues. In germline, CDR1 is SGHRS, CDR2 YFSETQ. The V end was cut by 4 bases, the J end by 4 bases, with 19 bases between. CDR3 DNA: TGCGCCAGCAGCGGCCGGGGGGCGGGAGCGGCAGATACGCAGTATTTT. Encoded protein: CASSGRGAGAADTQYF.

This clone was seen just once. The chain is built from TRBV28 and TRBJ1-1; D is perhaps TRBD1 (5 bases). This CDR3 contains 14 residues. Germline lookup yields CDR1 MDHEN and CDR2 SYDVKM. V lost 7 bases and J 9 bases, leaving 21 bases between the germline ends. The DNA of the CDR3 is TGTGCCAGCACCAAATTATCTAGGGGCTCTAAAGCTTTCTTT. This gives the protein CASTKLSRGSKAFF.

CDR3 amino acids: CASSLSGTSKETQYF. The CDR3 bases are TGTGCCAGCAGCTTATCCGGGACTAGCAAAGAGACCCAGTACTTC. The rearrangement links TRBV7-3 to TRBJ2-5, with TRBD2 matching over 9 bases. The CDR3 is 15 amino acids. Trimming at V came to 2 bases and at J to 3 bases, leaving 4 bases not matched to a gene. The V gene's germline CDR1 is SGHTA and CDR2 FQGTGA.

This clone was seen a single time. The rearrangement uses TRBV10-2 and TRBJ1-2, with 9 positions matching TRBD1. The CDR3 has 13 amino acids. CDR1 and CDR2 (germline): WSHSY, SAAADI. V lost 5 bases to trimming and J lost 7 bases; unmatched junction nucleotides: 5. The CDR3 loop reads CASSYGQGIGYTF. The CDR3 DNA follows: TGCGCCAGCAGTTATGGACAGGGGATTGGCTACACCTTC.